A selection of T cell receptor beta chains follows, all from one sample in a study of T cell repertoires in cytomegalovirus infection. TCRdb independently ran MiXCR on the reads; one entry per CDR3 protein. Here the sample spans around 180,000 distinct CDR3 sequences, 15% to 20% being singletons. The sample consisted of PBMCs. The source is a human donor in good health (CMV status not recorded). Some clones in this sample may be carry-over from other donors' samples. CDR3s leave out the opening cysteine and the closing phenylalanine or tryptophan.

J: TRBJ2-7; V: TRBV5-1; CDR3: ASSSWPPGQASFEQY
J: TRBJ2-5; V: TRBV7-3; CDR3: ASSRDLKETQY
J: TRBJ2-5; V: TRBV29-1; CDR3: SVAKQGRETQY
J: TRBJ1-6; V: TRBV15; CDR3: ATSRHSGTGSSPLH
J: TRBJ2-5; V: TRBV12-3/TRBV12-4; CDR3: ASSPLFGQETQY
J: TRBJ2-1; V: TRBV20-1; CDR3: SAPDRGHRNNEQF
J: TRBJ2-6; V: TRBV5-1; CDR3: ASTRGGTSGGLSGANVLT
J: TRBJ2-7; V: TRBV29-1; CDR3: SVEGSAEQY
J: TRBJ2-1; V: TRBV5-4; CDR3: ASTPNSGTASYNEQF
J: TRBJ1-6; V: TRBV2; CDR3: ASGEAQGSNSPLH
J: TRBJ2-1; V: TRBV12-3/TRBV12-4; CDR3: ASNRLAGLRGSEQF
J: TRBJ2-7; V: TRBV20-1; CDR3: SARETAGAFYEQY
J: TRBJ2-7; V: TRBV28; CDR3: ASSLENYEQY
J: TRBJ2-7; V: TRBV12-3/TRBV12-4; CDR3: ASTPGQGSYEQY
J: TRBJ2-7; V: TRBV9; CDR3: ASSVAAQGYEQY
J: TRBJ2-4; V: TRBV6-2/TRBV6-3; CDR3: ASSSGGLAKNIQY
J: TRBJ2-3; V: TRBV20-1; CDR3: SASGRTDTQY
J: TRBJ1-2; V: TRBV7-6; CDR3: ASSLAERAGYT
J: TRBJ1-4; V: TRBV12-3/TRBV12-4; CDR3: ASSLPEDEKLF
J: TRBJ2-3; V: TRBV24-1; CDR3: ATSDFVQPDTQY
J: TRBJ2-3; V: TRBV12-3/TRBV12-4; CDR3: ASMDYRVLGTQY
J: TRBJ2-4; V: TRBV19; CDR3: ASTGVGKNIQY
J: TRBJ2-3; V: TRBV28; CDR3: ASTFLGAGTDTQY
J: TRBJ2-7; V: TRBV27; CDR3: ASSTRGADSYEQY
J: TRBJ2-7; V: TRBV7-3; CDR3: ASSPLAGGDYEQY
J: TRBJ2-3; V: TRBV6-1; CDR3: ASSEGKTGTSGRLDTQY
J: TRBJ2-3; V: TRBV20-1; CDR3: SADGGSGTDTQY
J: TRBJ2-7; V: TRBV7-2; CDR3: ASSPRTGGREQY
J: TRBJ1-2; V: TRBV6-6; CDR3: ASKNRARNYGYT
J: TRBJ1-4; V: TRBV12-3/TRBV12-4; CDR3: ASSPQGNNEKLF
J: TRBJ2-7; V: TRBV5-1; CDR3: ASSLEGSYEQY
J: TRBJ2-3; V: TRBV19; CDR3: ASSEGFSTDTQY
J: TRBJ2-7; V: TRBV7-2; CDR3: ASSTRALTDYEQY
J: TRBJ1-1; V: TRBV9; CDR3: ASSVGPSGTEAF
J: TRBJ2-7; V: TRBV7-3; CDR3: ASSLSGTDSYEQY
J: TRBJ2-5; V: TRBV5-4; CDR3: ASSPRLADNQETQY
J: TRBJ2-3; V: TRBV4-2; CDR3: ASSDASGNTDTQY
J: TRBJ2-1; V: TRBV24-1; CDR3: ATSDSTSAPYNEQF
J: TRBJ2-5; V: TRBV10-2; CDR3: ASSEPRETQY
J: TRBJ1-1; V: TRBV7-9; CDR3: ASSLPSQGTTEAF
J: TRBJ2-7; V: TRBV7-2; CDR3: ASSRVPGLPPGEQY
J: TRBJ1-1; V: TRBV7-2; CDR3: ASSSQRNTEAF
J: TRBJ1-2; V: TRBV28; CDR3: ASSLGRFGRKYYGYT
J: TRBJ1-1; V: TRBV7-3; CDR3: ASSSGQGIKNTEAF
J: TRBJ2-1; V: TRBV6-5; CDR3: ASSYSRSGLAGHNEQF
J: TRBJ2-1; V: TRBV2; CDR3: ATQRQSSYNEQF
J: TRBJ1-1; V: TRBV28; CDR3: ASSLLGGRSEAF
J: TRBJ2-7; V: TRBV27; CDR3: ASSGTSGRRYEQY
J: TRBJ2-2; V: TRBV19; CDR3: ASSPRGENTGELF
J: TRBJ2-6; V: TRBV7-8; CDR3: ASSLAVIGANVLT
J: TRBJ2-4; V: TRBV7-8; CDR3: ASSPGGAMIAKNIQY
J: TRBJ2-5; V: TRBV5-1; CDR3: ASSLPSGSGGETQY
J: TRBJ2-6; V: TRBV27; CDR3: ASSLNWALANVLT